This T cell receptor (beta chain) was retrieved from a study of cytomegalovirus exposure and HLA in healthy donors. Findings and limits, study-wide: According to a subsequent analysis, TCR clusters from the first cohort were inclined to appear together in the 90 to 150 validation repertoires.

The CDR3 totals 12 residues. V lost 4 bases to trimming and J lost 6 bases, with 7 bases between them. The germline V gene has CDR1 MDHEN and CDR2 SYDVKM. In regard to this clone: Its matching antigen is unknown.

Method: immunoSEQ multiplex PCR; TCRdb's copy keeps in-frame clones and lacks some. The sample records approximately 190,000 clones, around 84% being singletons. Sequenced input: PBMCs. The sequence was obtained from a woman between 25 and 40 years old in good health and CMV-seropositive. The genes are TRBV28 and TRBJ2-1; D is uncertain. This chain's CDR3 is CASSYGVNEQFF. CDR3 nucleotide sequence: TGTGCCAGCAGTTACGGAGTCAATGAGCAGTTCTTC.